These 14 T cell receptor beta chains share one sample of origin, sequenced in a study of blood T cells in healthy people across ages (dated by TCRdb to between 2014 and 2016). Library preparation employed 5' RACE. Data came from an Illumina HiSeq 2500. A second PCR of about 6 to 11 cycles was performed with a sample-barcoded 5' primer and a J-beta primer mix. The raw public reads went through TCRdb reprocessing: fastp at Q25, MiXCR clone calling, in-frame beta chains kept. For every CDR3 protein sequence, its rows merge into one entry that carries the most common genes and DNA. The sample includes some 780,000 distinct CDR3 sequences, with around three fifths observed a single time. 20% to 30% of the sample is held by the ten biggest clonotypes. The sample was blood. All receptors come from a man between 40 and 49 years old in good health.

V and J are TRBV28 and TRBJ1-4; TRBD1 agrees at 8 bases. Germline V gives CDR1 MDHEN, CDR2 SYDVKM. The CDR3 extends over 15 amino acids. With V trimmed by 3 bases and J by 8 bases, 8 bases remained unmatched. The CDR3 reads CASSFKQGGIEKLFF. The CDR3 coding sequence is TGTGCCAGCAGTTTTAAACAGGGGGGAATAGAAAAACTGTTTTTT.

The genes are TRBV7-2 and TRBJ1-1; 10 bases align to TRBD1. This CDR3 contains 16 residues. Germline trimming cut 0 bases from V and 8 bases from J; bases unmatched to any gene: 9. Per the germline V gene, CDR1 is SGHTA and CDR2 is FQGNSA. The CDR3 DNA is TGTGCCAGCAGCTTAGCGCTGACAGGGGGCGGGGAAGAAGCTTTCTTT. It translates to CASSLALTGGGEEAFF.

This clonotype was observed at least ten times. The chain combines TRBV7-3 with TRBJ2-3; 9 positions agree with TRBD2. The CDR3 is made up of 14 amino acids. Per the germline V gene, CDR1 is SGHTA and CDR2 is FQGTGA. V dropped 8 bases and J dropped 6; count of bases not matched to a gene: 9. This chain's CDR3 is CASGIAGVPDTQYF. In DNA form, the CDR3 reads TGTGCCAGCGGTATAGCGGGAGTCCCCGATACGCAGTATTTT.

This clonotype was recorded once. The V call is TRBV10-3, the J call TRBJ2-3, with D possibly being TRBD1 (5 bases). The germline V and J ends were trimmed by 6 bases and 0 bases, with 22 bases remaining between them. Germline loops: CDR1 ENHRY, CDR2 SYGVKD. This CDR3 has 18 residues. The CDR3 loop reads CAIRVRTVAGSSTDTQYF. The CDR3 bases are TGTGCCATCAGGGTTAGAACGGTGGCAGGGTCCAGCACAGATACGCAGTATTTT.

The gene calls are TRBV7-2 and TRBJ1-5; D is undetermined. The germline V gene encodes CDR1 SGHTA and CDR2 FQGNSA. This CDR3 has 15 amino acids. Trimming took 1 base from V and 3 from J, leaving 10 bases between them. The CDR3 is CASSLVHKINQPQHF. The CDR3 DNA reads TGTGCCAGCAGCTTAGTACACAAGATCAATCAGCCCCAGCATTTT.

The genes are TRBV13 and TRBJ2-1, with a possible D match to TRBD1 (5 bases). CDR1 and CDR2 (germline): PRHDT, FYEKMQ (reference sequence). The length of the CDR3 is 15 residues. V lost 3 bases, J lost 8 bases, and 17 bases lay in between. CDR3 amino acids: CASSFYRIELHEQFF. The CDR3 DNA follows: TGTGCCAGCAGCTTTTACAGGATCGAGCTGCATGAGCAGTTCTTC.

This clonotype was seen more than once but under ten times. The J gene is TRBJ2-7, the V gene TRBV25-1; possibly TRBD1 or TRBD2 for D (6 bases each). Per germline, CDR1 MGHDK and CDR2 SYGVNS. The CDR3 is 16 amino acids. V lost 1 base and J lost 8, with 21 bases in between. The CDR3 is CASSESAGQLTTQQYF. CDR3 in DNA: TGTGCCAGCAGTGAATCGGCGGGACAACTAACTACGCAGCAGTACTTC.

In its sample, this clonotype was seen a few times. The chain carries TRBV4-2 and TRBJ2-3; 7 bases line up with TRBD2. The junction had 5 bases not matched to a gene; V was cut back by 3 bases and J by 2 bases. Germline values: CDR1 LGHNA, CDR2 YNFKEQ. The CDR3 sequence is 15 residues long. CDR3 nucleotide sequence: TGTGCCAGCAGCCAGGGGAGCGGGGACACAGATACGCAGTATTTT. It specifies CASSQGSGDTDTQYF.

Only one count was recorded for this clonotype. The chain is built from TRBV7-3 and TRBJ2-5; 9 bases map to TRBD2. Germline-derived CDR1 and CDR2 are SGHTA and FQGTGA. V gave up 2 bases and J gave up 3 bases; unmatched junction bases: 28. This CDR3 has 23 amino acids. CDR3 sequence reads: CASSLGRTSMWRGGPTREETQYF. CDR3 nucleotide sequence: TGTGCCAGCAGCTTAGGAAGGACTAGCATGTGGCGGGGGGGTCCGACCAGGGAAGAGACCCAGTACTTC.

This clonotype was found once. At one boundary the junction diverges from the germline segment, which might be a read error. V gene TRBV29-1 combines with J gene TRBJ2-7; tentatively, D is TRBD1 (6 bases). The CDR3 contains 13 residues. Germline loops: CDR1 SQVTM, CDR2 ANQGSEA. The CDR3 protein is CGVEQDSPHEQYF. Here the CDR3 DNA reads TGCGGCGTCGAACAGGACAGTCCCCACGAGCAGTACTTC.

J is TRBJ2-3 and V is TRBV11-3; D possibly corresponds to TRBD2 (7 bases). Germline CDR1 and CDR2: SGHNT and YENEEA. The V and J ends lost 2 bases and 2 bases respectively, with 11 bases between them. CDR3 length: 15 amino acids. The CDR3 nucleotides are TGTGCCAGCAGCTTACGCCGGGGGGCCACAGATACGCAGTATTTT. Translation: CASSLRRGATDTQYF.

This clonotype turned up a few times. The chain carries TRBV7-3 and TRBJ2-7; weak D call: TRBD2 (5 bases). CDR1 is SGHTA, CDR2 FQGTGA, per germline. V dropped 0 bases and J dropped 7 bases, with 10 bases sitting between them. The CDR3 extends over 13 amino acids. The CDR3 spells CASSLTSSGEQYF. In nucleotides, the CDR3 is TGTGCCAGCAGCTTAACGTCTTCGGGGGAGCAGTACTTC. Together with reference TRBV7-3 and TRBJ2-7, the CDR3 gives the full variable domain: GAGVSQTPSNKVTEKGKYVELRCDPISGHTALYWYRQSLGQGPEFLIYFQGTGAADDSGLPNDRFFAVRPEGSVSTLKIQRTERGDSAVYLCASSLTSSGEQYFGPGTRLTVT.

The J gene is TRBJ2-4, the V gene TRBV20-1; D possibly corresponds to TRBD1 (6 bases). The J call is in doubt because the DNA end fits TRBJ2-7 better. The CDR3 has 16 amino acids. Germline V gives CDR1 DFQATT, CDR2 SNEGSKA (reference sequence). The CDR3 DNA is TGCAGTGCTAGCGAACCCCCCCTACAGGGATTCTACGAGCAGTACTTC. Protein: CSASEPPLQGFYEQYF.

In its sample, this clonotype was seen a few times. The V call is TRBV3-1, the J call TRBJ1-5; D gene unclear. The CDR3 length is 15 residues. Trimming cost V 0 bases and J 4 bases, with 10 bases left between them. Per germline, CDR1 LGHDT and CDR2 YNNKEL (reference sequence). Here the CDR3 reads CASSQDSRRNQPQHF. The CDR3 DNA reads as TGTGCCAGCAGCCAAGACTCCCGACGGAATCAGCCCCAGCATTTT.